This T cell receptor beta chain was profiled in a study of blood T cell repertoires in COVID-19. The table came from immunoSEQ multiplex PCR; TCRdb's copy has only in-frame clones and leaves some out. Here the sample spans tens of thousands of clones, 75% to 90% being singletons. Germline V lookup: CDR1 WSHSY, CDR2 SAAADI. The CDR3 spans 18 residues. V shed 0 bases, J shed 7 bases, and the junction held 14 bases outside the gene matches. This sequence originates from an elderly woman with active or convalescent COVID-19. The sample comprised peripheral blood. The chain links TRBV10-2 to TRBJ2-1; 8 nucleotides line up with TRBD2. The CDR3 nucleotides are TGCGCCAGCAGTGAGTCGTACCGCTCGGGACTAGGATTAAATGAGCAGTTCTTC. This gives the protein CASSESYRSGLGLNEQFF.